Included here is one TCR beta chain sequence, with context. The data derive from a study of human CD8 memory T cell subsets. Sequencing libraries of TCR beta were made by UMI-labeled 5' RACE. Reanalyzing the 5' RACE reads, TCRdb keeps one entry per CDR3 protein, without DNA. The sample table includes 10,000 to 15,000 distinct CDR3 sequences. The PBMC came from buffy coats of healthy donors. Negative magnetic selection enriched total CD8+ T cells. Duplicate approximately 150,000-cell vials of sorted CD8+ T cells per subset supplied the RNA. Germline CDR1 and CDR2: LGHNA and YNFKEQ. This CDR3 contains 11 residues.

The gene calls are TRBV4-2 and TRBJ2-4. Sequenced: CD8+ T cells from PBMCs. The TCR was taken from a human donor in good health. The CDR3 loop reads CASSQGEIQYF.